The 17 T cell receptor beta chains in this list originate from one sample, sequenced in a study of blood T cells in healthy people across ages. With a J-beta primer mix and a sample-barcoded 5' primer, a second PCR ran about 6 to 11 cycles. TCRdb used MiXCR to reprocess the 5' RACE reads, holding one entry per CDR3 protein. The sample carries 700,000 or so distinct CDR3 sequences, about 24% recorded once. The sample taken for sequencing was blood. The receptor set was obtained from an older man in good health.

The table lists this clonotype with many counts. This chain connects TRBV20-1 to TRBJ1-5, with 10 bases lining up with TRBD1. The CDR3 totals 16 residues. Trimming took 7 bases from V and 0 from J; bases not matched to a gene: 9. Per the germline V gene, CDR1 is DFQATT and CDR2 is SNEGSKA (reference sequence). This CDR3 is CSEGDRGPDSNQPQHF. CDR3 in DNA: TGCAGTGAAGGGGACAGGGGTCCGGATAGCAATCAGCCCCAGCATTTT.

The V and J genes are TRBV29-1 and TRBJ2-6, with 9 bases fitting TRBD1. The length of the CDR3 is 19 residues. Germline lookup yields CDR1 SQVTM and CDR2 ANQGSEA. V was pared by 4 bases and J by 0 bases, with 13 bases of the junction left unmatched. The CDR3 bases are TGCAGCGTTGTTTCCAGGGGACAGGGCACTAACTCTGGGGCCAACGTCCTGACTTTC. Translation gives CSVVSRGQGTNSGANVLTF.

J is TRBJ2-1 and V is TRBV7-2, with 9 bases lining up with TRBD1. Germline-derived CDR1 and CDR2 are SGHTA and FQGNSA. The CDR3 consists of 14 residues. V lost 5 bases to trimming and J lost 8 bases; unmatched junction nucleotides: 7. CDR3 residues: CASSMDRGVHEQFF. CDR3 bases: TGTGCCAGCAGCATGGACAGGGGTGTACATGAGCAGTTCTTC.

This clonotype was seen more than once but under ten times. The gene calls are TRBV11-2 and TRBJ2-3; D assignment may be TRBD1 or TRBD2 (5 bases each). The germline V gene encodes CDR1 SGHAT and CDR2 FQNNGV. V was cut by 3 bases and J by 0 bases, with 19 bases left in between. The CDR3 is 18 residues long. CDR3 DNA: TGTGCCAGCAGCTTCCTAATGGGGACCACGTTTAGCACAGATACGCAGTATTTT. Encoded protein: CASSFLMGTTFSTDTQYF.

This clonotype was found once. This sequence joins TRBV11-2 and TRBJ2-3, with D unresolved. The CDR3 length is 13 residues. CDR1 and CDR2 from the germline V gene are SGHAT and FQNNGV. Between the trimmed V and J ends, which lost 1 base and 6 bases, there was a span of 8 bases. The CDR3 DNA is TGTGCCAGCAGCTTAGTTTTGTTGGATACGCAGTATTTT. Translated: CASSLVLLDTQYF.

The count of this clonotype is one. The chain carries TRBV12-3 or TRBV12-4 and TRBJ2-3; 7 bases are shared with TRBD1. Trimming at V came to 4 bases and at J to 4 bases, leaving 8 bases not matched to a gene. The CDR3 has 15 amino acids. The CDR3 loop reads CASSWGTARSDTQYF. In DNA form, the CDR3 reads TGTGCCAGCAGTTGGGGGACAGCAAGATCAGATACGCAGTATTTT.

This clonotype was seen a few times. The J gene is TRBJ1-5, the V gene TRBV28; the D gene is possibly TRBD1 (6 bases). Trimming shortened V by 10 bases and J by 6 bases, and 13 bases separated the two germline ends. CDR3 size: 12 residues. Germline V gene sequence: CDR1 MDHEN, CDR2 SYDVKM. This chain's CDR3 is CATRPTGQPQHF. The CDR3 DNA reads TGTGCCACTCGACCGACAGGTCAGCCCCAGCATTTT.

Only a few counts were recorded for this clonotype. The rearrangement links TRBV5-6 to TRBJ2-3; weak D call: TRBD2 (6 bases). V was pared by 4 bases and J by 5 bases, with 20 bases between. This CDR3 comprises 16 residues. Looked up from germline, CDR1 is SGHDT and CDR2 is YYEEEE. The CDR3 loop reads CASSAELAHGLDTQYF. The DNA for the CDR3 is TGTGCCAGCAGCGCCGAACTAGCCCATGGTCTAGATACGCAGTATTTT.

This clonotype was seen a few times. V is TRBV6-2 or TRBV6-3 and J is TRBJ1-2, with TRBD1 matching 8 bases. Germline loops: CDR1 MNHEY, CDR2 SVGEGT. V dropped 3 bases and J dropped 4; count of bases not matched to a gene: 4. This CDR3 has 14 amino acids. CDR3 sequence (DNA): TGTGCCAGCAGTTATCCGACAGGGGCCTATGGCTACACCTTC. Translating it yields CASSYPTGAYGYTF.

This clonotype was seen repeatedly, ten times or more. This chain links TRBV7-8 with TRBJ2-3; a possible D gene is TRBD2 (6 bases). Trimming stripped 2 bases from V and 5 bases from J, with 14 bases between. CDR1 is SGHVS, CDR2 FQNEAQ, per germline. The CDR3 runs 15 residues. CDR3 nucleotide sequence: TGTGCCAGCAGCTTACTTACGGGAGTCATAGATACGCAGTATTTT. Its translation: CASSLLTGVIDTQYF.

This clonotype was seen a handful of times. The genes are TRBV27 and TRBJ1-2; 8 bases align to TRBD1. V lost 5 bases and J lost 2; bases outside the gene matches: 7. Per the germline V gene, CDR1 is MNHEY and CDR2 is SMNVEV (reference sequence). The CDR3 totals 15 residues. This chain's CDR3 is CASSAPGQANYGYTF. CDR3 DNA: TGTGCCAGCAGTGCCCCGGGACAGGCCAACTATGGCTACACCTTC.

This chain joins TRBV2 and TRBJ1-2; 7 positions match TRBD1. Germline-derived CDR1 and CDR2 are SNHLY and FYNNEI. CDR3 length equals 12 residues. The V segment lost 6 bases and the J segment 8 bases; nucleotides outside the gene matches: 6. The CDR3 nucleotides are TGTGCCAGCAGCACAGGGGACAGCGGCTACACCTTC. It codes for CASSTGDSGYTF.

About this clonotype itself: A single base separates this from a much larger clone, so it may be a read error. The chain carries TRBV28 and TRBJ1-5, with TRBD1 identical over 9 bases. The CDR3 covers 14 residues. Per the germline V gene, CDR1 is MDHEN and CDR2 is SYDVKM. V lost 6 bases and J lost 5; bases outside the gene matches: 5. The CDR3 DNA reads TGTGCCAGCAGCAAGACAGGGGGGGATCAGCCCCAGCATTTT. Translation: CASSKTGGDQPQHF.

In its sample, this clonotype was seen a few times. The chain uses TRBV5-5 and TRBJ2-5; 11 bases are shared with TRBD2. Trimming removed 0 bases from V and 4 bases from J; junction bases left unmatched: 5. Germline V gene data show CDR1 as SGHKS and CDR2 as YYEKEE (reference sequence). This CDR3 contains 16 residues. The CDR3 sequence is CASSLGLAGNSETQYF. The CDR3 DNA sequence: TGTGCCAGCAGCTTGGGACTAGCGGGGAACTCAGAGACCCAGTACTTC.

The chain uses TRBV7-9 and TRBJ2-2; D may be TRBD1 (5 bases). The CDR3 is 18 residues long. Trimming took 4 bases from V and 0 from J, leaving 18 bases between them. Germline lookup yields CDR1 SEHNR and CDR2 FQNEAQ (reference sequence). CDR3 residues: CASSSRGRQGSNTGELFF. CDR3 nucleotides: TGTGCCAGCAGCTCACGTGGGCGGCAGGGCTCGAACACCGGGGAGCTGTTTTTT.

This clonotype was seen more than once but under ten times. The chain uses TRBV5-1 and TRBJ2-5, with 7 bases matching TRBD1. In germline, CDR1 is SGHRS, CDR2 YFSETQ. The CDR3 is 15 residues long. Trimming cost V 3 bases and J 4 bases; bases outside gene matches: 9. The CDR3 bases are TGCGCCAGCAGCTCTGGACAGGTTGTGTCAGAGACCCAGTACTTC. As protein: CASSSGQVVSETQYF.

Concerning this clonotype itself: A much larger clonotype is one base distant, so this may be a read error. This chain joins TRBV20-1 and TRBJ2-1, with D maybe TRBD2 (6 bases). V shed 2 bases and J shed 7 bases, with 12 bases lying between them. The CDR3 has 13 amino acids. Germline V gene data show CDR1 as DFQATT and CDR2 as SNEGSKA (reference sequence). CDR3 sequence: CSARPGVGNEQFF. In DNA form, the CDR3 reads TGCAGTGCTAGACCGGGAGTAGGTAATGAGCAGTTCTTC.